Listed here is a single TCR beta chain. Its antigen is currently not known. The record has no base qualities; no much larger clone is one base away. Using the deep immunoSEQ assay, TCR CDR3 regions were amplified from genomic DNA by multiplex PCR. Extracted genomic DNA from each cell subset was spread evenly across all wells of several immunoSEQ 96-well plates, with each plate serving as a replicate. For sorted subsets, each replicate PCR was loaded with 150 to 250 ng genomic DNA, equivalent to approximately 27,000 T cell genomes. Purified libraries were quantified with a Qubit 3.0 fluorometer, sized on a Bioanalyzer 2100, and re-quantified with the KAPA Library Quantification kit. A separate single-read 150-cycle Illumina NextSeq 550 flow cell was used to sequence each immunoSEQ 96-well plate. The authors' pipeline ran thus. Because the immunoSEQ output held only junctional sequences and lacked quality scores, the filtering could not match the filtering applied to full-length reads. Sequences were annotated with PyIR, a Python wrapper for IgBLAST v1.9, and V/J genes and CDR3 were assigned using IMGT germline references. Reads with weak V/J assignments (E-value above 1e-6), missing CDR3, stop codons, out-of-frame junctions, or ambiguous translated residues were removed. V3J clonotypes were defined as sequences sharing the same inferred V gene, J gene, and CDR3 amino acid sequence. To compute the percentage overlap between repertoires, the number of shared unique clonotypes was divided by the size of the smaller repertoire. Repertoire richness was assessed with RTK rarefaction, the Chao1 estimator, and Recon v2.1 estimates of unobserved clonotypes. For all TCRbeta clonotypes obtained by the gDNA method from a handful of donors, generation probabilities were computed with OLGA. The table comes from immuneACCESS by way of TCRdb, which keeps in-frame sequences with V and J called. Part of the clones is missing from these tables; in studies checked, under half for an unresolved V gene and the rest for unknown reasons. V and J calls plus clone size are reproduced from that table; the DNA served to infer D and trimming. The sample table shows approximately 2.5 million clones, and around nine tenths are seen once. Of the sample, 0.11% to 0.15% falls within the top ten clones.

The sample comes from a study of shared clonotypes between healthy human individuals (dated by TCRdb to about 2020). Notes on the research overall: A couple of women and a few men aged 18 to 49 years were included in the cohort. For each donor, CD4 naive and CD4 memory were each given three plates, CD8 naive was given two plates, and CD8 memory was given one plate. To increase sequencing depth and limit assay-specific biases, TCR repertoire library preparation and sequencing were carried out by different laboratories using diverse techniques. To estimate repertoire size and how much clonotypes are shared between individuals, the study performed deep sequencing of blood TCR repertoires from roughly five healthy adults. Each donor's leukapheresis produced roughly between roughly 0.85 and 9 billion PBMCs.

Donors were healthy HIV-negative adults with no recently reported acute infections or vaccinations. All donors were Caucasian adults living in Nashville, Tennessee, USA. Magnetic negative selection was used to enrich CD4+ T cells, after which naive cells were positively selected on CD45RA and the negative fraction became the memory subset. After blood collection by leukapheresis, PBMCs were isolated using Ficoll-Histopaque density gradient centrifugation and then cryopreserved in the vapor phase of liquid nitrogen. Analytical flow cytometry was used to check the purity and quantity of every magnetically sorted T cell population. Genomic DNA was isolated from each sorted fraction and quantified by UV absorbance on a Nanodrop 2000c. The full study reports these points: About 4.5% of naive CD4, 3.5% of naive CD8, roughly 2.5% of memory CD4, and 0.35% to 0.5% of memory CD8 clonotypes were shared across four donors. Naive subsets generally had larger estimated clonotype richness than memory subsets did. Clonotypes shared by all four sorted-subset donors showed higher generation probabilities than non-shared clonotypes. Even with the large sequencing depth, rarefaction of the sorted-subset datasets indicated that sequencing was incomplete. Only blood was sampled, and tissue TCR repertoires likely differ from those in blood. Based on pairwise subsampling, the degree of clonotype sharing among donors was expected to be affected by sequencing depth. Because the study included a small number of donors, the genetic and exposure-history diversity represented was limited.

Including cysteine and phenylalanine, the CDR3 has 15 amino acids. Just the 45-base CDR3 DNA is kept, in frame starting at base 1. V was cut back by 1 base and J by 7 bases, leaving a gap of 13 bases between them. Per the germline V gene (reference sequence), SEHNR is the CDR1 and FQNEAQ is the CDR2. This clonotype was sampled from a man younger than 35 in good health. The specimen sequenced was naive CD4+ T cells sorted from blood. The label giving this sample's cell subset or site can be read as: CD45RA+ positively selected. The receptor chain draws on TRBV7-9 and TRBJ1-4, and TRBD1 may be the D gene, going by 6 matching bases. The CDR3 reads as follows: CASSLVVQGIEKLFF. The nucleotides are TGTGCCAGCAGCTTAGTAGTACAGGGAATTGAAAAACTGTTTTTT.